Below are 9 T cell receptor beta chains sequenced from a single sample in a study of early T cells in non-severe SARS-CoV-2 infection. TCRdb recomputed calls from the 5' RACE reads with MiXCR, one row per CDR3 protein. Here the sample spans some 91,000 distinct CDR3 sequences, less than 15% being singletons. Specimen: whole blood. The receptors were sampled from an adult who was a healthcare worker with PCR-confirmed SARS-CoV-2 infection or an uninfected control (not recorded which).

This clonotype occurred a few times. The chain is built from TRBV6-2 or TRBV6-3 and TRBJ1-1, with D perhaps matching TRBD1 (6 bases). V lost 8 bases and J 6 bases, leaving 16 bases between the germline ends. Looked up from germline, CDR1 is MNHEY and CDR2 is SVGEGT. The CDR3 loop spans 13 amino acids. The CDR3 DNA reads as TGTGCCAGCGGGGCCTACGCAGGGGCTGAAGCTTTCTTT. As protein: CASGAYAGAEAFF.

This clonotype has at least ten counts. The chain uses TRBV7-8 and TRBJ1-2; D uncertain. V was trimmed by 1 base and J by 9 bases, leaving 21 bases between them. The germline V gene has CDR1 SGHVS and CDR2 FQNEAQ. CDR3 size: 16 residues. The CDR3 region is CASSLVEGRGRRSYTF. DNA of the CDR3: TGTGCCAGCAGCTTAGTAGAGGGTAGAGGTCGGAGGAGCTACACCTTC.

This clonotype was found a few times. The V and J genes are TRBV7-9 and TRBJ2-7, with TRBD1 identical over 8 bases. J was trimmed by 3 bases and V by 6 bases; bases with no gene match: 10. CDR3 length equals 15 residues. The germline V gene has CDR1 SEHNR and CDR2 FQNEAQ (reference sequence). The CDR3 sequence is CASSTAGQGRYEQYF. The CDR3 nucleotides read TGTGCCAGCAGTACCGCCGGACAGGGACGCTACGAGCAGTACTTC. Combining the CDR3 with reference TRBV7-9 and TRBJ2-7 gives the whole variable domain DTGVSQNPRHKITKRGQNVTFRCDPISEHNRLYWYRQTLGQGPEFLTYFQNEAQLEKSRLLSDRFSAERPKGSFSTLEIQRTEQGDSAMYLCASSTAGQGRYEQYFGPGTRLTVT.

At least ten counts were recorded for this clonotype. The chain links TRBV7-2 to TRBJ2-3; D is uncertain. Germline V gives CDR1 SGHTA, CDR2 FQGNSA. V was pared by 5 bases and J by 4 bases, with 7 bases between. The CDR3 runs 12 residues. This chain's CDR3 is CASSPRADTQYF. The CDR3 coding sequence is TGTGCCAGCAGCCCCCGGGCAGATACGCAGTATTTT. The full variable domain, in which reference TRBV7-2 and TRBJ2-3 provide the parts outside the CDR3, is GAGVSQSPSNKVTEKGKDVELRCDPISGHTALYWYRQSLGQGLEFLIYFQGNSAPDKSGLPSDRFSAERTGGSVSTLTIQRTQQEDSAVYLCASSPRADTQYFGPGTRLTVL.

This clonotype was picked up many times. This chain connects TRBV29-1 to TRBJ1-3, with D possibly matching TRBD1 (5 bases). Trimming left V 2 bases short and J 1 base short, with 6 bases between. The V gene's germline CDR1 is SQVTM and CDR2 ANQGSEA. The CDR3 has 13 residues. As DNA, the CDR3 is TGCAGCGTTGAACAGGGATCTGGAAACACCATATATTTT. Its translation is CSVEQGSGNTIYF.

This clonotype showed up just a few times. The CDR3, as DNA: TGTGCCAGCAGTGAAACTTGGGGGGGCCGGAGCAATCAGCCCCAGCATTTT. It specifies CASSETWGGRSNQPQHF. This sequence joins TRBV2 and TRBJ1-5; weak D call: TRBD1 (6 bases). This CDR3 is 17 amino acids long. V gave up 2 bases and J gave up 1 base, with 15 bases separating them. Germline CDR1 SNHLY, CDR2 FYNNEI. The full variable domain, with the rest looked up from reference TRBV2 and TRBJ1-5, is EPEVTQTPSHQVTQMGQEVILRCVPISNHLYFYWYRQILGQKVEFLVSFYNNEISEKSEIFDDQFSVERPDGSNFTLKIRSTKLEDSAMYFCASSETWGGRSNQPQHFGDGTRLSIL.

The chain has TRBV7-2 and TRBJ1-3; possible D gene TRBD1, 5 bases. This CDR3 region has 14 residues. Germline V gives CDR1 SGHTA, CDR2 FQGNSA. V gave up 5 bases and J gave up 4 bases, with 12 bases separating them. CDR3 in amino acids: CASSRQKSGNTIYF. CDR3 in DNA: TGTGCCAGCAGCCGACAGAAGTCAGGAAACACCATATATTTT.

The chain employs TRBV6-5 and TRBJ1-1, with D hard to call. The V end lost 0 bases, the J end lost 0 bases, and 8 bases lay between the germline ends. This CDR3 spans 15 amino acids. Germline V gene sequence: CDR1 MNHEY, CDR2 SVGAGI. The CDR3 protein is CASSYSQLLNTEAFF. CDR3 in DNA: TGTGCCAGCAGTTACTCGCAGCTATTGAACACTGAAGCTTTCTTT.

In its sample, this clonotype was seen a few times. The chain employs TRBV20-1 and TRBJ2-1; D ambiguous. Trimming took 1 base from V and 4 from J, leaving 17 bases between them. This CDR3 is built from 16 residues. CDR1 and CDR2 from the germline V gene are DFQATT and SNEGSKA (reference sequence). The CDR3 region is CSARALDPIPYNEQFF. CDR3 DNA sequence: TGCAGTGCTAGAGCCCTGGACCCGATCCCGTACAATGAGCAGTTCTTC.